What follows are 27 T cell receptor beta chains derived from one specimen sequenced in a study of technical replicates of blood from a few donors (dated by TCRdb to 2016 to 2017). The protocol used for the library was the immunoSEQ multiplex PCR assay. This is the immuneACCESS table as TCRdb keeps it, with only in-frame sequences that have V and J called. A part of the clones is gone; compared with another copy, unresolved V genes explain less than half, and the rest is unexplained. The sample table contains approximately 100,000 clones; only one count was recorded for under 96% of them. The biggest ten clones account for roughly 0.21% of the sample. Sequencing input: T cells isolated from PBMCs. The source is a human donor in good health.

The V call is TRBV2, the J call TRBJ2-3; possibly TRBD2 for D (7 bases). This CDR3 has 16 amino acids. Trimming shortened V by 5 bases and J by 5 bases, and 20 bases separated the two germline ends. Germline V gene data show CDR1 as SNHLY and CDR2 as FYNNEI. The CDR3 DNA reads as TGTGCCAGCAGTCAACACGCGGGGGCCCCCGGAGATACGCAGTATTTT. The encoded protein is CASSQHAGAPGDTQYF. Looking up the rest from reference TRBV2 and TRBJ2-3 gives the full variable domain: EPEVTQTPSHQVTQMGQEVILRCVPISNHLYFYWYRQILGQKVEFLVSFYNNEISEKSEIFDDQFSVERPDGSNFTLKIRSTKLEDSAMYFCASSQHAGAPGDTQYFGPGTRLTVL.

The chain joins TRBV29-1 to TRBJ2-3; 7 nucleotides agree with TRBD2. CDR3 length equals 14 residues. The germline V gene encodes CDR1 SQVTM and CDR2 ANQGSEA. Germline trimming cut 4 bases from V and 2 bases from J; bases unmatched to any gene: 6. DNA for the CDR3: TGCAGCGTTGGGGACTACCGGGCCACAGATACGCAGTATTTT. This codes for CSVGDYRATDTQYF.

This chain links TRBV25-1 with TRBJ2-3, with D possibly TRBD2 on 7 matching bases. The CDR3 extends over 14 amino acids. Germline V gene sequence: CDR1 MGHDK, CDR2 SYGVNS. The V and J ends lost 8 bases and 12 bases respectively, with 24 bases between them. The CDR3 DNA follows: TGTGCCAGCGGGGGGGGGCTAGCGACGTTCTTACAGTATTTT. Translating it yields CASGGGLATFLQYF.

This chain uses TRBV5-4 with TRBJ2-1, with D perhaps matching TRBD2 (5 bases). The CDR3 length is 16 residues. Trimming shortened V by 0 bases and J by 4 bases, and 14 bases separated the two germline ends. CDR1 and CDR2 from the germline V gene are SGHNT and YYREEE (reference sequence). This CDR3 is CASSLARGSSYNEQFF. CDR3 sequence (DNA): TGTGCCAGCAGCTTGGCCCGGGGAAGCTCATACAATGAGCAGTTCTTC.

This chain joins TRBV29-1 and TRBJ2-1; 7 bases are a match to TRBD1. The junction had 11 bases not matched to a gene; V was cut back by 6 bases and J by 6 bases. In germline, CDR1 is SQVTM, CDR2 ANQGSEA. This CDR3 has 14 residues. CDR3 nucleotides: TGCAGCGTAGACCGGGACAGTAACCCCAATGAGCAGTTCTTC. Encoded protein: CSVDRDSNPNEQFF.

The chain carries TRBV5-1 and TRBJ1-5; D gene unclear. Germline V gives CDR1 SGHRS, CDR2 YFSETQ. V was shortened by 2 bases and J by 1 base, with 10 bases between the two germline ends. The CDR3 contains 15 residues. This CDR3 is CASSLGPESNQPQHF. For the CDR3, the DNA is TGCGCCAGCAGCTTAGGTCCGGAGAGCAATCAGCCCCAGCATTTT.

V usage is TRBV6-5 and J usage is TRBJ1-2; 8 bases align to TRBD1. V gave up 2 bases and J gave up 4 bases; unmatched junction bases: 3. The germline gives CDR1 MNHEY, CDR2 SVGAGI. There are 14 residues in the CDR3. The CDR3 DNA reads as TGTGCCAGCAGTTACATGGACAGGGCCTATGGCTACACCTTC. Its translation is CASSYMDRAYGYTF.

This rearrangement joins TRBV27 to TRBJ2-7; TRBD2 is a possible D gene (5 bases). Trimming removed 5 bases from V and 6 bases from J, with 14 bases in between. Germline loops: CDR1 MNHEY, CDR2 SMNVEV (reference sequence). CDR3 length equals 13 residues. The CDR3 reads CASSGGWAGEQYF. The DNA for the CDR3 is TGTGCCAGCAGTGGAGGATGGGCGGGCGAGCAGTACTTC.

The rearrangement joins TRBV14 to TRBJ2-3, with TRBD2 matching 9 bases. This CDR3 has 20 residues. Germline values: CDR1 SGHDN, CDR2 FVKESK. V shed 4 bases, J shed 2 bases, and the junction held 19 bases outside the gene matches. The CDR3 nucleotides read TGTGCCAGCAGCCGACGGCGGCCAGCGGGGGGCCCGAACCCCACAGATACGCAGTATTTT. Encoded protein: CASSRRRPAGGPNPTDTQYF.

Only one count was recorded for this clone. The rearrangement uses TRBV30 and TRBJ1-1; D might be TRBD1 (6 bases). The germline CDR1 and CDR2 sequences are GTSNPN and SVGIG (reference sequence). This CDR3 region has 11 residues. The V end lost 5 bases, the J end lost 5 bases, and 9 bases lay between the germline ends. The CDR3 region is CAWSGVTEAFF. In nucleotides, the CDR3 is TGTGCCTGGTCAGGGGTGACTGAAGCTTTCTTT.

The rearrangement uses TRBV5-4 and TRBJ1-3; D uncertain. Trimming cost V 3 bases and J 5 bases, with 18 bases left between them. Germline V gene sequence: CDR1 SGHNT, CDR2 YYREEE (reference sequence). This CDR3 comprises 16 residues. CDR3 sequence (DNA): TGTGCCAGCAGCTCCGGGATTTATCAAGGGAGAAACACCATATATTTT. Translated, it gives CASSSGIYQGRNTIYF.

The chain couples TRBV7-9 to TRBJ2-5; D remains ambiguous. The CDR3 covers 12 residues. Germline V gene sequence: CDR1 SEHNR, CDR2 FQNEAQ (reference sequence). Between the trimmed V and J ends, which lost 5 bases and 0 bases, there was a span of 4 bases. CDR3 residues: CASSPDQETQYF. In DNA, the CDR3 is TGTGCCAGCAGCCCAGACCAAGAGACCCAGTACTTC. Full variable domain (missing parts from reference TRBV7-9 and TRBJ2-5): DTGVSQNPRHKITKRGQNVTFRCDPISEHNRLYWYRQTLGQGPEFLTYFQNEAQLEKSRLLSDRFSAERPKGSFSTLEIQRTEQGDSAMYLCASSPDQETQYFGPGTRLLVL.

The V and J genes are TRBV28 and TRBJ2-7, with TRBD2 matching 9 bases. V was pared by 1 base and J by 3 bases, with 4 bases of the junction left unmatched. The CDR3 extends over 15 amino acids. Germline CDR1 MDHEN, CDR2 SYDVKM. CDR3 amino acids: CASSLLASGIYEQYF. CDR3 DNA: TGTGCCAGCAGTTTATTGGCTAGCGGGATCTACGAGCAGTACTTC.

This clone appeared a single time. CDR3: CASSIERGWNEQFF. CDR3 in DNA: TGTGCCAGTAGTATAGAGCGGGGGTGGAATGAGCAGTTCTTC. The chain recombines TRBV19 with TRBJ2-1, with 7 bases that match TRBD2. The ends lost 0 bases at V and 7 bases at J; junction bases unmatched: 3. The germline gives CDR1 LNHDA, CDR2 SQIVND (reference sequence). This CDR3 comprises 14 residues.

The V gene is TRBV11-3, the J gene TRBJ2-1; 8 bases line up with TRBD1. The J segment lost 3 bases and the V segment lost 4 bases, leaving 8 bases of the junction unmatched. The CDR3 runs to 16 residues. Germline values: CDR1 SGHNT, CDR2 YENEEA. CDR3 sequence: CASSSRTGQDYNEQFF. DNA for the CDR3: TGTGCCAGCAGCTCTAGAACGGGACAGGACTACAATGAGCAGTTCTTC.

The chain combines TRBV27 with TRBJ2-7, with 11 positions matching TRBD1. The V segment lost 6 bases and the J segment 3 bases; nucleotides outside the gene matches: 7. Germline loops: CDR1 MNHEY, CDR2 SMNVEV (reference sequence). The CDR3 extends over 15 amino acids. The CDR3 is CASSRSGQGGYEQYF. In DNA, the CDR3 is TGTGCCAGCAGCCGGTCGGGACAGGGGGGCTACGAGCAGTACTTC.

The V gene is TRBV11-2, the J gene TRBJ2-7, with D unresolved. Germline CDR1 is SGHAT and CDR2 is FQNNGV. The germline V and J ends were trimmed by 5 bases and 2 bases, with 19 bases remaining between them. This CDR3 is 16 amino acids long. CDR3 sequence reads: CASSHEVVTVTYEQYF. CDR3 DNA: TGTGCCAGCAGCCATGAGGTGGTCACCGTTACCTACGAGCAGTACTTC.

The CDR3 loop is CAILTNWGVIQPQHF. DNA for the CDR3: TGTGCCATTCTGACCAATTGGGGGGTAATTCAGCCCCAGCATTTT. V gene TRBV7-3 combines with J gene TRBJ1-5; D is possibly TRBD1 (5 bases). The CDR3 runs 15 residues. V lost 10 bases and J 6 bases, leaving 22 bases between the germline ends. The V gene's germline CDR1 is SGHTA and CDR2 FQGTGA. Full variable domain (missing parts from reference TRBV7-3 and TRBJ1-5): GAGVSQTPSNKVTEKGKYVELRCDPISGHTALYWYRQSLGQGPEFLIYFQGTGAADDSGLPNDRFFAVRPEGSVSTLKIQRTERGDSAVYLCAILTNWGVIQPQHFGDGTRLSIL.

The chain has TRBV6-1 and TRBJ2-1; 8 bases fit TRBD1. CDR1 MNHNS and CDR2 SASEGT come from the germline V gene. The CDR3 is made up of 15 amino acids. J lost 7 bases, V lost 0 bases, and 5 bases had no gene match. The chain's CDR3 is CASSEADREWNEQFF. Here the CDR3 DNA reads TGTGCCAGCAGTGAAGCGGACAGGGAATGGAATGAGCAGTTCTTC.

The chain recombines TRBV11-2 with TRBJ2-7, with a weak D call TRBD2 (6 bases). The CDR3 extends over 16 amino acids. In germline, CDR1 is SGHAT, CDR2 FQNNGV. V was clipped by 0 bases and J by 0 bases, with 12 bases between them. The chain's CDR3 is CASSLDLASSSYEQYF. The DNA of the CDR3 is TGTGCCAGCAGCTTAGATCTAGCGTCAAGCTCCTACGAGCAGTACTTC.

The chain recombines TRBV19 with TRBJ2-1; 9 bases match TRBD2. The CDR3 totals 15 residues. With V trimmed by 3 bases and J by 8 bases, 8 bases remained unmatched. Per the germline V gene, CDR1 is LNHDA and CDR2 is SQIVND (reference sequence). CDR3 residues: CASSMGSGSGDEQFF. The CDR3 DNA follows: TGTGCCAGTAGTATGGGTAGCGGGAGTGGCGATGAGCAGTTCTTC.

V gene TRBV13 combines with J gene TRBJ2-2, with TRBD2 identical over 10 bases. This CDR3 spans 18 amino acids. With 3 bases clipped from V and 2 bases from J, the junction kept 9 bases outside the gene matches. Germline CDR1 and CDR2: PRHDT and FYEKMQ (reference sequence). CDR3 in DNA: TGTGCCAGCAGCTTGGAGCTAGCGGGAGAAAAAAACACCGGGGAGCTGTTTTTT. Translation: CASSLELAGEKNTGELFF.

This clone has just a few counts. This chain connects TRBV6-1 to TRBJ2-7; D ambiguous. The germline V and J ends were trimmed by 8 bases and 0 bases, with 11 bases remaining between them. Germline V gene lookup returns CDR1 MNHNS and CDR2 SASEGT. The CDR3 contains 13 residues. In DNA, the CDR3 is TGTGCCAGCCAGGTAGGCGACTCCTACGAGCAGTACTTC. Its protein product is CASQVGDSYEQYF.

V usage is TRBV28 and J usage is TRBJ2-5, with D hard to call. The CDR3 totals 13 residues. V shed 5 bases and J shed 8 bases, with 15 bases lying between them. Per the germline V gene, CDR1 is MDHEN and CDR2 is SYDVKM. CDR3 sequence reads: CASSPPDRGTQYF. The CDR3 DNA follows: TGTGCCAGCAGTCCCCCTGACCGAGGAACCCAGTACTTC.

The chain joins TRBV15 to TRBJ1-3; no firm D call. Germline V lookup: CDR1 LNHNV, CDR2 YYDKDF (reference sequence). Between the trimmed V and J ends, which lost 5 bases and 6 bases, there was a span of 17 bases. The CDR3 sequence is 15 residues long. CDR3 amino acids: CATSPNPGGLNTIYF. CDR3 DNA: TGTGCCACCAGCCCAAACCCTGGTGGGCTAAACACCATATATTTT.

The gene calls are TRBV7-9 and TRBJ2-2, with 8 bases aligning to TRBD2. Germline values: CDR1 SEHNR, CDR2 FQNEAQ (reference sequence). The CDR3 is 15 residues long. Losses at the gene ends were 7 bases for V and 0 bases for J; bases not matched to a gene: 4. The DNA for the CDR3 is TGTGCCAGCATCTCGGGGGGGGCGAACACCGGGGAGCTGTTTTTT. Translating gives CASISGGANTGELFF.

V gene TRBV7-9 combines with J gene TRBJ1-1, with TRBD1 as a possible D gene (5 bases). Germline CDR1 SEHNR, CDR2 FQNEAQ (reference sequence). Deletions cut 5 bases from V and 0 bases from J, with 16 bases between. This CDR3 region has 16 residues. The CDR3 is CASSPKPTDMNTEAFF. DNA for the CDR3: TGTGCCAGCAGCCCAAAGCCGACAGACATGAACACTGAAGCTTTCTTT.